This entry lists 7 T cell receptor beta chains sequenced from one sample in a study of healthy donors' naive CD4 and CD8 T cells (dated by TCRdb to about 2015). The instrument given in TCRdb is 454 GS FLX Titanium. TCR libraries were built from about 500 ng of total RNA with a previously published linear amplification protocol. TCRdb applied fastp at Q25 and MiXCR to the public reads, then kept only in-frame beta chains. Identical CDR3 proteins give one entry, which carries the most common genes and DNA. Present in this sample are 150,000 to 200,000 distinct CDR3 sequences, over 60% of which were seen just once. The ten largest clones represent less than 2.5% of the sample. Sequencing was performed on naive CD4+ and CD8+ T cells sorted from blood, pooled from several donors. The sample's cell subset or site label, decoded: FACS-sorted naive CD4+ (CD45RO-CD45RA+) and naive CD8+ (CD45RA+CD27bright) T cells. Receptor source: a pool of human donors in good health; the sample pools cells from several healthy donors.

V and J are TRBV6-2 or TRBV6-3 and TRBJ1-5; tentative D call: TRBD1 (5 bases). Germline V gives CDR1 MNHEY, CDR2 SVGEGT. V shed 2 bases and J shed 1 base, with 9 bases lying between them. The CDR3 loop spans 15 amino acids. The CDR3 region is CASSYGRGSNQPQHF. CDR3 nucleotides: TGTGCCAGCAGTTACGGCCGGGGCAGCAATCAGCCCCAGCATTTT.

This clonotype has more than one count but fewer than ten. This rearrangement joins TRBV6-5 to TRBJ1-6; D gene uncertain. V was pared by 2 bases and J by 2 bases, with 10 bases between. The CDR3 extends over 16 amino acids. Germline CDR1 reads MNHEY; CDR2 reads SVGAGI. CDR3 bases: TGTGCCAGCAGTTACGGGGTGTGGGCCTATAATTCACCCCTCCACTTT. Encoded protein: CASSYGVWAYNSPLHF.

The chain recombines TRBV28 with TRBJ2-5; TRBD2 is a possible D gene (5 bases). This CDR3 spans 16 amino acids. The germline V gene encodes CDR1 MDHEN and CDR2 SYDVKM. The V end was cut by 4 bases, the J end by 4 bases, with 19 bases between. The CDR3 loop is CASSSEDSPGRETQYF. The DNA of the CDR3 is TGTGCCAGCAGTTCGGAAGACTCCCCGGGGAGAGAGACCCAGTACTTC.

The chain employs TRBV5-6 and TRBJ1-2; D may be TRBD1 (5 bases). The V end was cut by 0 bases, the J end by 4 bases, with 10 bases between. The germline gives CDR1 SGHDT, CDR2 YYEEEE. CDR3 length: 14 residues. CDR3 nucleotides: TGTGCCAGCAGCTTGGGAGACAGTGCCTATGGCTACACCTTC. Its translation: CASSLGDSAYGYTF.

J is TRBJ1-1 and V is TRBV29-1; no reliable D call. This CDR3 is 11 amino acids long. Germline V gene data show CDR1 as SQVTM and CDR2 as ANQGSEA. The V end was cut by 6 bases, the J end by 1 base, with 6 bases between. The CDR3 bases are TGCAGCGTGAGGGCGAACACTGAAGCTTTCTTT. Amino acids: CSVRANTEAFF.

In its sample, this clonotype was seen once. The CDR3 sequence is CASSTGTGNYEQYF. CDR3 in DNA: TGTGCCAGCTCTACCGGGACAGGGAACTACGAGCAGTACTTC. The chain uses TRBV18 and TRBJ2-7; TRBD1 matches 9 bases. V was pared by 6 bases and J by 3 bases, with 6 bases of the junction left unmatched. The CDR3 loop spans 14 amino acids. Per germline, CDR1 KGHSH and CDR2 LQKENI.

The gene calls are TRBV30 and TRBJ1-2; 11 bases are a match to TRBD1. CDR3 length: 15 residues. Per the germline V gene, CDR1 is GTSNPN and CDR2 is SVGIG (reference sequence). V lost 8 bases to trimming and J lost 8 bases; unmatched junction nucleotides: 16. The CDR3 DNA sequence: TGTGCCGGAACCGTCTCGGGACAGGGGGTATGGGGCTACACCTTC. Its translation is CAGTVSGQGVWGYTF.